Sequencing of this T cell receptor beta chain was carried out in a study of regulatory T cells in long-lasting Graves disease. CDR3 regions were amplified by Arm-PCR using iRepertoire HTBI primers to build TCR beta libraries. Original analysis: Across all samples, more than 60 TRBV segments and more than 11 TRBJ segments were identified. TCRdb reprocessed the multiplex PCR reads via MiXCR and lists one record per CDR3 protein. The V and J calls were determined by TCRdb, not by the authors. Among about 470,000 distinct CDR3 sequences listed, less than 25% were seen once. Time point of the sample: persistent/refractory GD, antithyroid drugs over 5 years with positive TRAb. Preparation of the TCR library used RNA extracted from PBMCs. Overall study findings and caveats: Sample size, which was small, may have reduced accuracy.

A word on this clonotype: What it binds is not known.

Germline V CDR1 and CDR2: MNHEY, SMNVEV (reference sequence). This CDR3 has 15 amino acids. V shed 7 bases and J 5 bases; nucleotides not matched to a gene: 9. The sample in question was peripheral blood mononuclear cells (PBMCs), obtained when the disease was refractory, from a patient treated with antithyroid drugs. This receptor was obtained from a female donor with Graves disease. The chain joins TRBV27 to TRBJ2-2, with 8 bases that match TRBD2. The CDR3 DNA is TGTGCCAGCACTAGTTTCGGGAGGGGTACCGGGGAGCTGTTTTTT. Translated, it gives CASTSFGRGTGELFF.